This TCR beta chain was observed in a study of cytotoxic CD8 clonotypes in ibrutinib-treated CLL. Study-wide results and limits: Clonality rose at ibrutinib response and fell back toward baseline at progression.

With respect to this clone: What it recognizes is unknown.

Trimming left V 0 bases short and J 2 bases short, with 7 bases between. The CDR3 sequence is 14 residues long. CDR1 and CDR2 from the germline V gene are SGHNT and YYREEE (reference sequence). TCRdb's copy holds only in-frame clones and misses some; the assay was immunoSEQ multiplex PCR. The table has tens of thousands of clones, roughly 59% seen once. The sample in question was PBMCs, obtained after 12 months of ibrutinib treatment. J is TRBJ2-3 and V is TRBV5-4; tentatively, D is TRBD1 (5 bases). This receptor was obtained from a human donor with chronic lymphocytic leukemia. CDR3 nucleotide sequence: TGTGCCAGCAGCTTGGTAGGGGCCACAGATACGCAGTATTTT. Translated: CASSLVGATDTQYF.